Listed here are 25 T cell receptor beta chains from one sample, sequenced in a study of tumor-infiltrating lymphocytes in primary liver carcinoma. Using a constant-region primer together with ProtoScript II reverse transcriptase, TCR beta cDNA was made from 500 ng of total RNA. It was through three nested multiplex PCR rounds of slightly modified ARM-PCR that TCR beta libraries arose. The first two PCR rounds used TRBV1-TRBV30 forward primers with a C-beta reverse primer, roughly 11 cycles each. TCRdb itself ran the multiplex PCR reads through MiXCR, one entry per CDR3 protein. The profile shows around 71,000 distinct CDR3 sequences, 71% of them singletons. The source material, roughly 18-30 mg of unsorted bulk tissue, was used to co-extract RNA and DNA. Sequenced sample: liver tumor tissue from sampling region 4. The subset is: tumor region T4, right-lateral pole. The receptors shown here come from a woman aged 55-69 years with primary liver carcinoma and hepatitis B virus infection.

Concerning this clonotype itself: One junction end does not reproduce the germline sequence, and a read error may be involved. V and J are TRBV6-5 and TRBJ2-2; 8 bases map to TRBD2. This CDR3 is built from 15 residues. From germline, CDR1 is MNHEY and CDR2 SVGAGI. The CDR3 nucleotides are TGTGACAGCAGCTCCTTGCGGGGGGTTACCGGGGAGCTGTTCTTT. It encodes CDSSSLRGVTGELFF.

This clonotype was recorded once. At one boundary the junction diverges from the germline segment, which might be a read error. The rearrangement joins TRBV11-2 to TRBJ2-1, with D tentatively TRBD2 (6 bases). The germline V gene encodes CDR1 SGHAT and CDR2 FQNNGV. CDR3 length: 14 amino acids. The CDR3 region has the DNA TGTGCCAGCGGCTTAGCTGGAGGGCCGCTTGAGCACTTATTC. Amino acids: CASGLAGGPLEHLF. Variable domain in full (rest from reference TRBV11-2 and TRBJ2-1): EAGVAQSPRYKIIEKRQSVAFWCNPISGHATLYWYQQILGQGPKLLIQFQNNGVVDDSQLPKDRFSAERLKGVDSTLKIQPAKLEDSAVYLCASGLAGGPLEHLFGPGTRLTVL.

Points on this clonotype: One end of the junction does not line up with germline, which may come from a read error. This chain joins TRBV5-1 and TRBJ2-7; 10 bases fit TRBD2. The germline CDR1 and CDR2 sequences are SGHRS and YFSETQ. The CDR3 is 15 amino acids. CDR3 DNA: TGCGTCAGCAGCTCGGGGACTAGCGTCGGCCACGAGCAGTACTTC. Translation: CVSSSGTSVGHEQYF.

In regard to this clonotype: Given a much more abundant clone one base away, this may be a read error. This rearrangement joins TRBV28 to TRBJ2-3, with D perhaps TRBD1 (6 bases). Germline V lookup: CDR1 MDHEN, CDR2 SYDVKM. The CDR3 has 13 amino acids. V gave up 5 bases and J gave up 12 bases, with 18 bases separating them. CDR3 bases: TGTGCCAGCAGTCGAAGGATCCCGGGACAACAGTATTTT. This gives the protein CASSRRIPGQQYF.

A remark on this clonotype: At one boundary the junction diverges from the germline segment, which might be a read error. The rearrangement uses TRBV4-1 and TRBJ2-1; D may be TRBD1 (5 bases). The germline CDR1 and CDR2 sequences are MGHRA and YSYEKL. The CDR3 length is 15 residues. CDR3 loop: CASSQDSAGYLEQLF. CDR3 bases: TGCGCTAGTAGCCAAGATTCGGCAGGGTACCTTGAGCAGTTATTC.

Concerning this clonotype: A junction boundary mismatches the germline segment, possibly from a read error. The chain is built from TRBV29-1 and TRBJ2-2; D is perhaps TRBD1 or TRBD2 (6 bases each). This CDR3 spans 14 amino acids. CDR1 is SQVTM and CDR2 is ANQGSEA in the germline V gene. The CDR3, as DNA: TGCAGCGCTGAACGAGGGGGGAAGACCGGGGAGCTGTTTTTT. It codes for CSAERGGKTGELFF.

This clonotype came up once. A junction boundary mismatches the germline segment, possibly from a read error. This chain connects TRBV5-6 to TRBJ1-2; perhaps TRBD1 as D (6 bases). This CDR3 has 14 residues. The germline gives CDR1 SGHDT, CDR2 YYEEEE. Here the CDR3 reads CACSSPRGGYGYAF. CDR3 nucleotides: TGTGCCTGCAGCTCCCCAAGGGGGGGCTATGGCTACGCCTTC. Full variable domain (remainder filled in from reference TRBV5-6 and TRBJ1-2): DAGVTQSPTHLIKTRGQQVTLRCSPKSGHDTVSWYQQALGQGPQFIFQYYEEEERQRGNFPDRFSGHQFPNYSSELNVNALLLGDSALYLCACSSPRGGYGYAFGSGTRLTVV.

Comment on this clonotype: A much larger clone lies one base from this, so it may be a read error. The V call is TRBV10-2, the J call TRBJ2-1; D perhaps matches TRBD2 (6 bases). V lost 7 bases to trimming and J lost 6 bases, with 19 bases between them. CDR1 and CDR2 (germline): WSHSY, SAAADI. The CDR3 sequence is 15 residues long. The CDR3 nucleotides read TGCGCCAGCAATGACGTTCGAGGAGGGCCCAATGAGCAGTTCTTC. Translation gives CASNDVRGGPNEQFF.

The chain joins TRBV11-2 to TRBJ2-2, with D perhaps given as TRBD1 or TRBD2 (5 bases each). This CDR3 comprises 15 residues. CDR1 SGHAT and CDR2 FQNNGV come from the germline V gene. The CDR3 spells CTSSLFGGNTGELFF. The CDR3 region has the DNA TGTACAAGCAGCTTATTTGGGGGGAACACCGGGGAGCTGTTTTTT.

A note on this clonotype: One junction end disagrees with the germline gene, perhaps due to a read error. The chain recombines TRBV11-1 with TRBJ2-6; D possibly uses TRBD1 or TRBD2 (6 bases each). CDR1 and CDR2 (germline): SGHAT, FQDESV (reference sequence). The CDR3 has 17 amino acids. In DNA, the CDR3 is TGTGCCAGCAACTTAGCGGACAGTTCCTCTGGGGCCAACATCCTGACTTTC. It translates to CASNLADSSSGANILTF.

About this clonotype itself: Its ends do not fully match the called genes, so a read error is possible. The chain uses TRBV6-6 and TRBJ1-6; D possibly corresponds to TRBD1 (6 bases). The CDR3 runs to 16 residues. Germline CDR1 reads MNHNY; CDR2 reads SVGAGI (reference sequence). For the CDR3, the DNA is TGTGCCAGCAGTTCTACAGGGTTGCCCTATAATTCACCCCTCCACTTC. It is translated as CASSSTGLPYNSPLHF.

This clonotype was recorded many times. This rearrangement joins TRBV7-9 to TRBJ2-1; D not resolved. CDR3 length: 15 residues. Trimming cost V 2 bases and J 5 bases, with 13 bases left between them. Germline CDR1 SEHNR, CDR2 FQNEAQ (reference sequence). CDR3 loop: CASSLLGSDDNEQFF. In nucleotides, the CDR3 is TGTGCCAGCAGCTTACTAGGGTCGGACGACAATGAGCAGTTCTTC.

Remarks on this clonotype: This may come from a read error, since a much larger clone is one base off. V usage is TRBV6-6 and J usage is TRBJ1-2; D unclear. Germline V gene lookup returns CDR1 MNHNY and CDR2 SVGAGI (reference sequence). The CDR3 loop spans 11 amino acids. The chain's CDR3 is CASGYQTGYTF. CDR3 bases: TGTGCCAGCGGTTATCAGACCGGCTACACCTTC.

Remarks on this clonotype: Likely a read error: the CDR3 ends without its conserved phenylalanine or tryptophan. J is TRBJ2-3 and V is TRBV4-2; D tentatively fits TRBD1 or TRBD2 (5 bases each). The CDR3 length is 15 residues. Germline lookup yields CDR1 LGHNA and CDR2 YNFKEQ. DNA for the CDR3: TGTACCAGCAGCCAAGATCCTATGGGGGTAGATATGCAGTATCTT. This gives the protein CTSSQDPMGVDMQYL.

This clonotype was counted a few times. This may be a read error: a much more frequent sequence differs by one nucleotide. The gene calls are TRBV18 and TRBJ1-3; 10 bases match TRBD1. J was trimmed by 9 bases and V by 3 bases; bases with no gene match: 8. The CDR3 is 15 amino acids. The germline V gene has CDR1 KGHSH and CDR2 LQKENI. The CDR3 nucleotides read TGTGCCAGCTCACCTCGTGACAGGGGGCATAGCACCATATATTTT. Amino acids: CASSPRDRGHSTIYF.

The chain combines TRBV5-1 with TRBJ2-2; D is tentatively TRBD1 or TRBD2 (5 bases each). This CDR3 is built from 16 residues. Trimming left V 0 bases short and J 3 bases short, with 12 bases between. From germline, CDR1 is SGHRS and CDR2 YFSETQ. This CDR3 is CASSLETGAHTGELFF. CDR3 nucleotide sequence: TGCGCCAGCAGCTTGGAGACCGGGGCCCACACCGGGGAGCTGTTTTTT.

This clonotype was found a few times. The chain employs TRBV7-9 and TRBJ2-1; TRBD2 matches at 9 bases. The germline gives CDR1 SEHNR, CDR2 FQNEAQ (reference sequence). The CDR3 extends over 15 amino acids. V lost 1 base, J lost 12 bases, and 10 bases stayed unmatched. The CDR3 sequence is CASSLGISGRTGQFF. The CDR3 DNA is TGTGCCAGCAGCTTAGGCATTAGCGGGAGAACAGGGCAGTTCTTC.

The chain has TRBV20-1 and TRBJ2-2, with 7 bases aligning to TRBD1. CDR3 size: 13 residues. From germline, CDR1 is DFQATT and CDR2 SNEGSKA (reference sequence). The ends lost 5 bases at V and 5 bases at J; junction bases unmatched: 5. The CDR3 reads CSALGQHTGELFF. The CDR3 DNA reads as TGCAGTGCTCTGGGACAGCATACCGGGGAGCTGTTTTTT.

The sample holds many counts of this clonotype. The chain joins TRBV5-1 to TRBJ2-3, with D perhaps assigned TRBD1 or TRBD2 (5 bases each). The germline V and J ends were trimmed by 0 bases and 2 bases, with 10 bases remaining between them. CDR1 SGHRS and CDR2 YFSETQ come from the germline V gene. This CDR3 contains 15 residues. The CDR3 sequence is CASSLEGSPTDTQYF. The CDR3 region has the DNA TGCGCCAGCAGCTTGGAGGGGAGTCCCACAGATACGCAGTATTTT. Full variable domain (rest looked up from reference TRBV5-1 and TRBJ2-3): KAGVTQTPRYLIKTRGQQVTLSCSPISGHRSVSWYQQTPGQGLQFLFEYFSETQRNKGNFPGRFSGRQFSNSRSEMNVSTLELGDSALYLCASSLEGSPTDTQYFGPGTRLTVL.

This clonotype occurred many times. The chain links TRBV7-9 to TRBJ2-1; the D gene could be TRBD1 or TRBD2 (6 bases each). Trimming shortened V by 5 bases and J by 5 bases, and 16 bases separated the two germline ends. This CDR3 is 15 amino acids long. Germline CDR1 SEHNR, CDR2 FQNEAQ (reference sequence). The CDR3 region has the DNA TGTGCCAGCAGCCCCCGGGGGCACTTCGACAATGAGCAGTTCTTC. This codes for CASSPRGHFDNEQFF.

Comment on this clonotype: At one of its ends the junction is not consistent with the germline gene, which may arise from a read error. The chain employs TRBV4-1 and TRBJ2-6, with no clear D. The germline CDR1 and CDR2 sequences are MGHRA and YSYEKL. The CDR3 covers 17 residues. CDR3 residues: CANSQDSRVSRANVLTF. The CDR3 nucleotides are TGCGCCAACAGCCAAGACTCAAGGGTCTCTAGGGCCAACGTCCTGACTTTC.

On this clonotype itself: The junction departs from germline at one end; a sequencing error may be responsible. The J gene is TRBJ2-7, the V gene TRBV5-4; no reliable D call. The CDR3 is made up of 15 amino acids. Germline V lookup: CDR1 SGHNT, CDR2 YYREEE (reference sequence). CDR3 DNA: TGTGCCAGCAGCCCCCGCGGCGCGGCCTCCTACGATCAGTACTTC. This codes for CASSPRGAASYDQYF.

About this clonotype: An end of the junction does not agree with germline; a read error may underlie this. The chain links TRBV12-3 or TRBV12-4 to TRBJ1-1, with 12 bases fitting TRBD1. CDR3 size: 15 residues. The CDR3 reads CASSRGTGGVTEAFF. CDR3 coding DNA: TGTGCCAGCAGTCGCGGGACAGGGGGCGTCACTGAAGCATTCTTT.

This clonotype was detected once. V and J are TRBV14 and TRBJ1-6; no firm D call. This CDR3 region has 13 residues. The V end was cut by 11 bases, the J end by 10 bases, with 18 bases between. Germline CDR1 is SGHDN and CDR2 is FVKESK. The CDR3 bases are TGTGCCGGCAACCTGCTCTTGGACTCACCCCTCCACTTT. Its translation: CAGNLLLDSPLHF.

As to this clonotype: Since the CDR3 does not end with the conserved phenylalanine or tryptophan, this likely comes from a read error. The DNA is left out, because the CDR3 cannot be placed on it with certainty; the CDR3 is given as TCRdb lists it. This chain connects TRBV11-3 to TRBJ2-7; no DNA check was done on the table's D call, TRBD1. Germline V gene data show CDR1 as SGHNT and CDR2 as YENEEA. The CDR3 is 15 amino acids in total, end residues counted. Here the CDR3 reads CASSPGTGGNYEHYI.